Listed here are 8 T cell receptor beta chains from one sample, sequenced in a study of regulatory T cells in long-lasting Graves disease. The sample's time point: persistent/refractory GD, antithyroid drugs over 5 years with positive TRAb. Construction of the TCR library relied on RNA isolated from PBMCs. Investigators prepared the TCR beta libraries by applying iRepertoire HTBI primers and Arm-PCR of CDR3 regions. TCRdb re-analysed the multiplex PCR reads in MiXCR, keeping a single row per CDR3 protein. The profile covers over 300,000 distinct CDR3 sequences, with about 18% appearing a single time and 25% to 30% taken by the ten largest. This specimen was peripheral blood mononuclear cells (PBMCs), taken when the disease was refractory, from a patient treated with antithyroid drugs. All receptors come from a female donor with Graves disease.

Comments on this clonotype: This sequence may be a read error, since a much larger clone differs from it by one base. The chain has TRBV11-3 and TRBJ2-5, with 8 bases identical to TRBD2. V dropped 5 bases and J dropped 9; count of bases not matched to a gene: 11. This CDR3 comprises 14 residues. Germline-derived CDR1 and CDR2 are SGHNT and YENEEA. The CDR3 coding sequence is TGTGCCAGCAGCCCCGGGGGGGCCCGGGAGGCCCAGTACTTC. Translation: CASSPGGAREAQYF.

The chain uses TRBV4-3 and TRBJ2-2; D gene ambiguous. The CDR3 runs to 14 residues. V was shortened by 0 bases and J by 1 base, with 3 bases between the two germline ends. Looked up from germline, CDR1 is LGHNA and CDR2 is YSLEER. The CDR3 DNA reads TGCGCCAGCAGCCAAGACCGGAACACCGGGGAGCTGTTTTTT. Amino acids: CASSQDRNTGELFF.

The chain carries TRBV10-3 and TRBJ1-3; no firm D call. This CDR3 has 11 residues. V was trimmed by 10 bases and J by 4 bases, leaving 8 bases between them. Germline lookup yields CDR1 ENHRY and CDR2 SYGVKD. CDR3: CATVEGNTIYF. The CDR3 nucleotides read TGTGCCACGGTCGAAGGAAACACCATATATTTT.

This clonotype was observed many times. The rearrangement joins TRBV6-1 to TRBJ2-7; 10 bases fit TRBD2. The CDR3 has 17 amino acids. V was clipped by 6 bases and J by 1 base; unmatched bases: 12. Germline CDR1 and CDR2: MNHNS and SASEGT. The CDR3 sequence: CASRYGLAGVLSYEQYF. The DNA of the CDR3 is TGTGCCAGCAGATACGGGCTAGCGGGAGTTTTATCCTACGAGCAGTACTTC.

This clonotype was counted a few times. Given the absence of the conserved phenylalanine or tryptophan at the CDR3 end, a read error is likely. The V and J genes are TRBV19 and TRBJ2-7; D is ambiguous. The V gene lost 2 bases and the J gene lost 7 bases, with 12 bases spanning the gap. Germline assignment: CDR1 LNHDA and CDR2 SQIVND (reference sequence). This CDR3 is 13 amino acids long. CDR3 DNA: TGTGCCAGTAGTATATTGGGCCAAGCTGAGCAGTACCTC. This translates into CASSILGQAEQYL.

This clonotype was picked up many times. The chain combines TRBV11-2 with TRBJ1-6, with 9 bases aligning to TRBD1. This CDR3 has 15 residues. The germline gives CDR1 SGHAT, CDR2 FQNNGV. V lost 4 bases, J lost 7 bases, and 5 bases stayed unmatched. The CDR3 region is CASSSHRGQNSPLHF. CDR3 DNA sequence: TGTGCCAGCAGCTCCCACAGGGGGCAAAATTCACCCCTCCACTTT. Supplemented by reference TRBV11-2 and TRBJ1-6, the full variable domain reads EAGVAQSPRYKIIEKRQSVAFWCNPISGHATLYWYQQILGQGPKLLIQFQNNGVVDDSQLPKDRFSAERLKGVDSTLKIQPAKLEDSAVYLCASSSHRGQNSPLHFGNGTRLTVT.

This clonotype was seen ten or more times. CDR3 region: CASTRTGYISGANVLTF. The CDR3 nucleotides are TGTGCCAGCACCCGGACAGGGTACATCTCTGGGGCCAACGTCCTGACTTTC. The chain has TRBV6-1 and TRBJ2-6, with 8 positions matching TRBD1. The CDR3 loop spans 17 amino acids. Trimming removed 7 bases from V and 0 bases from J; junction bases left unmatched: 8. The V gene's germline CDR1 is MNHNS and CDR2 SASEGT.

This clonotype came up a few times. In DNA form, the CDR3 reads TGCGCCAGCAGCCAAGTAGCACCTTCAGAAGCTTTCTTT. This translates into CASSQVAPSEAFF. This chain uses TRBV4-1 with TRBJ1-1; D ambiguous. Germline assignment: CDR1 MGHRA and CDR2 YSYEKL. V lost 1 base and J lost 8, with 11 bases in between. CDR3 length: 13 residues.